Listed below are T cell receptor beta chains from one sample, sequenced in a study of T cell changes during pregnancy in multiple sclerosis. The protocol was immunoSEQ multiplex PCR, while the TCRdb copy is restricted to in-frame clones and leaves out a portion. Altogether some 30,000 clones are present, around 89% being singletons, with the ten largest covering more than 9.5%. Sequenced here: CD8+ T cells from peripheral blood mononuclear cells, sampled in the third trimester of pregnancy. The receptors derive from a female donor with multiple sclerosis, enrolled in a pregnancy study. The CDR3 runs from the conserved cysteine through the conserved F or W. Each record gives: D gene, V gene, J gene, clone size, CDR3 protein, CDR3 DNA. A D gene is named only where the DNA matches it firmly. Expanded clones are given a class, and other clones once, few, many or no size at all.

d_call: NA; v_call: TRBV10-3; j_call: TRBJ2-1; clone_size: NA; cdr3_aa: CAISESMGAKDYNEQFF; cdr3_nt: TGTGCCATCAGTGAGTCTATGGGGGCAAAGGATTATAATGAGCAGTTCTTC
d_call: TRBD2; v_call: TRBV5-1; j_call: TRBJ2-7; clone_size: NA; cdr3_aa: CASSWVGGVGYEQYF; cdr3_nt: TGCGCCAGCAGCTGGGTTGGGGGGGTGGGCTACGAGCAGTACTTC
d_call: TRBD1; v_call: TRBV2; j_call: TRBJ1-2; clone_size: NA; cdr3_aa: CASSERTGTGYTF; cdr3_nt: TGTGCCAGCAGTGAACGGACAGGGACTGGCTACACCTTC
d_call: NA; v_call: TRBV5-1; j_call: TRBJ1-6; clone_size: NA; cdr3_aa: CASSLDGVGSYNSPLHF; cdr3_nt: TGCGCCAGCAGCTTGGACGGGGTGGGGTCCTATAATTCACCCCTCCATTTT
d_call: NA; v_call: TRBV6-5; j_call: TRBJ2-2; clone_size: once; cdr3_aa: CASRPTYGGELFF; cdr3_nt: TGTGCCAGCAGGCCAACCTATGGCGGGGAGCTGTTTTTT
d_call: NA; v_call: TRBV27; j_call: TRBJ2-1; clone_size: once; cdr3_aa: CASSLSGREQFF; cdr3_nt: TGTGCCAGCAGTTTATCGGGGCGTGAGCAGTTCTTC
d_call: TRBD2; v_call: TRBV27; j_call: TRBJ2-5; clone_size: NA; cdr3_aa: CASSFLSSGTSMETQYF; cdr3_nt: TGTGCCAGCAGTTTTCTTAGCTCCGGGACTAGCATGGAGACCCAGTACTTC